The 14 T cell receptor beta chains listed next were all sequenced from one sample in a study of metastatic and nonmetastatic thyroid tumors (TCRdb year 2020). Library preparation was by PCR. The listed sequencing device is Illumina HiSeq 4000. TCRdb reworked the public reads: Q25 trimming with fastp, MiXCR clone assembly, productive beta chains retained. The sample table shows more than 40,000 clones, and about 4% are seen once. Together, the top ten hold less than 10% of the sample. No patient had received any treatment before thyroid surgery. Sequencing was carried out using blood. These receptors all stem from a female donor with papillary thyroid cancer or a benign thyroid nodule (not recorded which). Some clones in this sample may be carry-over from other donors' samples.

In this sample, this clone turned up many times. The chain links TRBV15 to TRBJ2-7; D is unresolved. V shed 0 bases and J shed 3 bases, with 6 bases lying between them. Germline CDR1 and CDR2: LNHNV and YYDKDF (reference sequence). This CDR3 region has 13 residues. The chain's CDR3 is CATSRDPNYEQYF. The CDR3 DNA sequence: TGTGCCACCAGCAGAGATCCTAACTACGAGCAGTACTTC.

The chain combines TRBV28 with TRBJ1-2; D might be TRBD1 (6 bases). Germline CDR1 reads MDHEN; CDR2 reads SYDVKM. Trimming stripped 7 bases from V and 1 base from J, with 19 bases between. The CDR3 contains 16 residues. Here the CDR3 DNA reads TGTGCCAGCACCTCCGGGGGGGCAGGGAGTAACTATGGCTACACCTTC. The encoded protein is CASTSGGAGSNYGYTF.

This clone was seen ten or more times. This chain joins TRBV11-2 and TRBJ2-3, with TRBD2 identical over 13 bases. The CDR3 has 16 amino acids. Germline CDR1 is SGHAT and CDR2 is FQNNGV. V lost 1 base, J lost 6 bases, and 4 bases stayed unmatched. The CDR3: CASSLAPGLAGDTQYF. CDR3 bases: TGTGCCAGCAGCTTAGCTCCGGGACTAGCGGGGGATACGCAGTATTTT.

This clone is medium-sized (0.01 to 0.1%) by share. V usage is TRBV7-9 and J usage is TRBJ2-3, with D unresolved. Germline V gives CDR1 SEHNR, CDR2 FQNEAQ (reference sequence). The CDR3 sequence is 15 residues long. V lost 0 bases to trimming and J lost 2 bases, with 9 bases between them. The CDR3 DNA reads TGTGCCAGCAGCTTAGCCGGCGGAGCCACAGATACGCAGTATTTT. Amino acid sequence: CASSLAGGATDTQYF.

CDR3 residues: CASSLGQATYYTGELFF. The CDR3 DNA follows: TGTGCCAGCAGCTTAGGACAAGCGACCTATTACACCGGGGAGCTGTTTTTT. The genes are TRBV7-3 and TRBJ2-2, with a weak D call TRBD1 (5 bases). Trimming removed 2 bases at V and 3 bases at J, with 16 bases between. CDR3 length: 17 amino acids. Germline-derived CDR1 and CDR2 are SGHTA and FQGTGA.

Ten or more counts support this clone. The V and J genes are TRBV4-1 and TRBJ2-1; 16 bases agree with TRBD2. CDR3 length: 19 amino acids. J was trimmed by 6 bases and V by 3 bases; bases with no gene match: 11. Germline values: CDR1 MGHRA, CDR2 YSYEKL. The CDR3 region is CASSHPGLAGGPDFNEQFF. CDR3 bases: TGCGCCAGCAGCCACCCGGGACTAGCGGGAGGGCCCGACTTCAATGAGCAGTTCTTC.

This clone was counted many times. The rearrangement links TRBV6-1 to TRBJ2-4; either TRBD1 or TRBD2 may fit D (6 bases each). V was cut by 6 bases and J by 7 bases, with 13 bases left in between. In germline, CDR1 is MNHNS, CDR2 SASEGT. The CDR3 has 13 residues. DNA of the CDR3: TGTGCCAGCAGGGGAACAGGGAGGAACATTCAGTACTTC. Amino acid sequence: CASRGTGRNIQYF.

This clone was counted ten times or more. This chain joins TRBV27 and TRBJ2-3; TRBD1 agrees at 9 bases. Trimming at V came to 3 bases and at J to 3 bases, leaving 4 bases not matched to a gene. The CDR3 extends over 15 amino acids. Per the germline V gene, CDR1 is MNHEY and CDR2 is SMNVEV (reference sequence). The CDR3 region is CASSFRGQGTDTQYF. The CDR3 DNA reads as TGTGCCAGCAGTTTTCGGGGACAGGGTACAGATACGCAGTATTTT.

This clone was counted at least ten times. The chain recombines TRBV4-2 with TRBJ2-3; D is uncertain. The V end was cut by 5 bases, the J end by 2 bases, with 5 bases between. The length of the CDR3 is 12 residues. The germline gives CDR1 LGHNA, CDR2 YNFKEQ. CDR3 sequence reads: CASSSVTDTQYF. CDR3 coding DNA: TGTGCCAGCAGCTCGGTCACAGATACGCAGTATTTT.

There are many counts of this clone. The V and J genes are TRBV20-1 and TRBJ2-1; 14 bases fit TRBD2. The CDR3 length is 18 residues. With V trimmed by 0 bases and J by 1 base, 5 bases remained unmatched. CDR1 and CDR2 from the germline V gene are DFQATT and SNEGSKA (reference sequence). CDR3 coding DNA: TGCAGTGCTAGAGATCTCGGGACTAGCGGGAGATCCTACAATGAGCAGTTCTTC. It codes for CSARDLGTSGRSYNEQFF.

This clone has ten or more counts. V gene TRBV7-9 combines with J gene TRBJ2-7; D may be TRBD2 (5 bases). Per the germline V gene, CDR1 is SEHNR and CDR2 is FQNEAQ (reference sequence). The CDR3 extends over 13 amino acids. V was trimmed by 0 bases and J by 2 bases, leaving 5 bases between them. CDR3 in amino acids: CASSLAGAYEQYF. The CDR3 bases are TGTGCCAGCAGCTTAGCGGGAGCCTACGAGCAGTACTTC.

The chain has TRBV28 and TRBJ2-7; TRBD2 matches at 9 bases. This CDR3 is built from 15 residues. With V trimmed by 2 bases and J by 3 bases, 5 bases remained unmatched. CDR1 MDHEN and CDR2 SYDVKM come from the germline V gene. CDR3 sequence (DNA): TGTGCCAGCAGTTTAGGCGGGAGGGCCGTCTACGAGCAGTACTTC. As protein: CASSLGGRAVYEQYF. Drawing the rest from reference TRBV28 and TRBJ2-7, the complete variable domain is DVKVTQSSRYLVKRTGEKVFLECVQDMDHENMFWYRQDPGLGLRLIYFSYDVKMKEKGDIPEGYSVSREKKERFSLILESASTNQTSMYLCASSLGGRAVYEQYFGPGTRLTVT.

Remarks on this clone: The same CDR3 also results from other DNA sequences found in this sample. The chain has TRBV6-1 and TRBJ1-5, with D possibly matching TRBD1 (5 bases). CDR3 length: 13 residues. CDR1 is MNHNS and CDR2 is SASEGT in the germline V gene. V gave up 8 bases and J gave up 13 bases, with 21 bases separating them. The CDR3 reads CASQGVESQPQHF. In nucleotides, the CDR3 is TGTGCCAGCCAGGGTGTAGAGAGTCAACCTCAGCATTTT.

This clone was detected a few times. J is TRBJ2-3 and V is TRBV27; possibly TRBD1 for D (7 bases). CDR1 MNHEY and CDR2 SMNVEV come from the germline V gene (reference sequence). CDR3 length equals 15 residues. The germline V and J ends were trimmed by 2 bases and 5 bases, with 14 bases remaining between them. CDR3 in DNA: TGTGCCAGCAGTTTAAGGCGTCAGGGGGGAGATACGCAGTATTTT. Translating it yields CASSLRRQGGDTQYF.